This TCR beta chain was documented in a study of shared clonotypes between healthy human individuals. The genomic DNA of each subset was split evenly across several immunoSEQ plates. Produced via immunoSEQ multiplex PCR; TCRdb's table is partial and in-frame only. The sample carries 2 million to 2.5 million clones, around 95% recorded once. Points from the study as a whole: A reduction in generation probabilities was seen for non-shared clonotypes relative to those shared by all four donors.

With respect to this clone: Its cognate antigen is unknown.

Every donor was a Caucasian adult from Nashville, Tennessee. Naive CD45RA+ and memory CD45RA-negative subsets were split from CD4+ cells. The sample consisted of naive CD4+ T cells sorted from blood. The subset: CD45RA+ positively selected. The receptor's source is a man younger than 35 in good health.

Written as DNA, the CDR3 is TGTGCCAGCACATCTTCCGATCTAGGGAATTCACCCCTCCACTTT. Translating gives CASTSSDLGNSPLHF. V gene TRBV2 combines with J gene TRBJ1-6, with no clear D. With 7 bases removed from V and 7 bases from J, the gap between germline ends came to 17 bases. This CDR3 has 15 amino acids. Germline lookup yields CDR1 SNHLY and CDR2 FYNNEI.